Presented here are 8 T cell receptor beta chains from one specimen sequenced in a study of CD8+ T cells in alopecia areata. cDNA reverse transcribed from extracted RNA served as the sequencing template. Libraries were prepared by immunoSEQ multiplex PCR; TCRdb keeps only in-frame clonotypes and omits some of them. Altogether some 6,500 clones were found in the sample, and no singletons occur. On the basis of CD4, CD8alpha, NKG2D, NKG2ACE and other markers, pooled cutaneous lymph node cells were sorted. The sequencing sample was made of CD8+ T cells sorted from a lymph node. These receptors all stem from a C3H/HeJ mouse with alopecia areata. The MHC haplotype recorded for the strain is H2-k.

This clone appeared many times. Mouse germline and gene names are used. CDR3 bases read: TGTGCCAGCGGCCCCCGGACAGGGGGGGACACA. Protein product: CASGPRTGGDT. The complete CDR3 sequence is CASGPRTGGDTEVFF. The chain combines TRBV13-2 with TRBJ1-1, with 10 bases that match TRBD1. The read halts 4 residues ahead of the CDR3 end, with the missing end drawn from the germline J gene. The germline V gene has CDR1 NNHNN and CDR2 SYGAGS (reference sequence). The V gene end was trimmed by 5 bases and the J gene end by 3 bases; junction bases not matched to a gene: 7. The CDR3 is 15 residues long.

This clone was detected ten times or more. Gene and germline names: mouse. The CDR3 end is not reached by the read, which stops 4 residues before it; the germline J gene fills it in. The chain couples TRBV13-3 to TRBJ2-7, with a possible D match to TRBD1 (6 bases). CDR1 is NNHDY and CDR2 is SYVADS in the germline V gene. The CDR3 contains 11 residues. The DNA read from the CDR3 is TGTGCCAGCAGTCACAGGGAT. This codes for CASSHRD. The CDR3 reads in full as CASSHRDEQYF.

This clone has a handful of counts. Mouse gene names apply. Read coverage stops 4 residues before the CDR3 terminus; the germline J gene supplies the remainder. V and J are TRBV29 and TRBJ2-5, with 8 bases lining up with TRBD1. Germline V gives CDR1 MSHET, CDR2 SYDVDS. The CDR3 contains 13 residues. Incomplete CDR3 DNA: TGTGCTAGCAACCAGGGGGCGCGGGAC. Encoded protein: CASNQGARD. The full CDR3 protein reads CASNQGARDTQYF.

This clone was observed at least ten times. Gene names are mouse gene names. The read comes to an end 4 residues before the CDR3 does, leaving the germline J gene to fill in the end. The rearrangement uses TRBV29 and TRBJ2-5; 7 nucleotides agree with TRBD1. Germline CDR1 and CDR2: MSHET and SYDVDS. V shed 1 base, J shed 3 bases, and the junction held 4 bases outside the gene matches. This CDR3 comprises 15 residues. CDR3 amino acids: CASSLFRDRQDTQYF. The CDR3 bases that were read are TGTGCTAGCAGTTTATTCCGGGACAGACAAGAC.

This clone was detected a few times. Genes here carry mouse names. The CDR3 extends 4 residues past the end of the read, so its final part is completed from the germline J gene. The V gene is TRBV13-3, the J gene TRBJ2-1, with TRBD2 identical over 10 bases. V shed 3 bases, J shed 6 bases, and the junction held 3 bases outside the gene matches. This CDR3 spans 14 amino acids. Germline V CDR1 and CDR2: NNHDY, SYVADS. The CDR3 is CASSGWTGGAEQFF. The covered CDR3 bases are TGTGCCAGCAGTGGATGGACTGGGGGTGCT.

This clone was counted many times. Gene and germline names: mouse. The missing CDR3 end, 4 residues past where the read stops, is filled in from the germline J gene. The chain is built from TRBV14 and TRBJ2-5; 9 bases line up with TRBD2. CDR3 size: 15 residues. Germline V gene data show CDR1 as SGHDT and CDR2 as FRDEAV. The V segment lost 4 bases and the J segment 0 bases; nucleotides outside the gene matches: 3. The covered CDR3 bases are TGTGCCAGCAGTCCCTGGGGGGGGAACCAAGAC. Residues: CASSPWGGNQD. The entire CDR3 protein is CASSPWGGNQDTQYF.

This clone was counted at least ten times. Germline and genes: mouse. The read terminates 4 residues ahead of where the CDR3 ends, so the germline J gene completes it. The rearrangement joins TRBV1 to TRBJ2-4; 12 positions agree with TRBD1. The length of the CDR3 is 18 residues. J lost 0 bases, V lost 3 bases, and 7 bases had no gene match. The germline gives CDR1 NSQYPW, CDR2 LRSPGD (reference sequence). This chain's CDR3 is CTCSAWDRGRWSQNTLYF. The CDR3 DNA, read in part, is TGCACCTGCAGTGCCTGGGACAGGGGGCGCTGGAGTCAAAAC.

This clone was seen repeatedly, ten times or more. Gene names follow the mouse nomenclature. The read falls 4 residues short of the CDR3 end, and the missing part is taken from the germline J gene. This chain uses TRBV1 with TRBJ2-1; TRBD2 matches 12 bases. The CDR3 spans 15 residues. Losses at the gene ends were 4 bases for V and 5 bases for J; bases not matched to a gene: 3. Germline V CDR1 and CDR2: NSQYPW, LRSPGD (reference sequence). The CDR3 spells CTCSVRDWGDAEQFF. CDR3 DNA, as far as it was read: TGCACCTGCAGTGTCCGGGACTGGGGGGATGCT.